This TCR beta chain was obtained from a study of blood T cell repertoires in COVID-19. About the study: Acute and convalescent COVID-19 specimens originated in the United States, Italy and Spain. PBMCs, B-cell-depleted T cells, or T cells provided the cDNA or gDNA that made up the material.

Germline loops: CDR1 LNHDA, CDR2 SQIVND (reference sequence). V trimming: 4 bases; J trimming: 5 bases; junction bases outside the gene matches: 3. The CDR3 is made up of 15 amino acids. Original methodology: Reference gene primer amplification yielded estimated nucleated cell counts. The assay was immunoSEQ multiplex PCR, and TCRdb's table has in-frame clones only and misses some. V, J and clone size reflect that table, while D and trimming were determined from the DNA. In the table there are tens of thousands of clones, more than 75% of which are singletons. The receptor comes from a woman in her seventies in a cohort sampled during active COVID-19. The chain employs TRBV19 and TRBJ2-3; 13 bases align to TRBD2. Material for sequencing was peripheral blood. CDR3: CASSSGLAGEDTQYF. CDR3 DNA: TGTGCCAGTAGTAGTGGACTAGCGGGAGAAGATACGCAGTATTTT.